Listed below are T cell receptor beta chains from one sample, sequenced in a study of blood T cell repertoires in COVID-19. Generated by immunoSEQ multiplex PCR, the TCRdb table keeps only in-frame clones and is missing some. This sample carries about 260,000 clones, about nine tenths of them seen once, and the ten largest clones take 3.5% to 4.5%. Sequencing was done on a sample of peripheral blood. Every receptor here comes from a woman in her 40s with acute or convalescent COVID-19. Each CDR3 is given with its conserved first and last residue. The order of the fields is V gene, J gene, CDR3 protein.

v_gene: TRBV6-5; j_gene: TRBJ1-1; CDR3aa: CASSRTGTEAFF
v_gene: TRBV19; j_gene: TRBJ1-1; CDR3aa: CASGEGAGGTEAFF
v_gene: TRBV5-1; j_gene: TRBJ2-3; CDR3aa: CASSLGDRDTDTQYF
v_gene: TRBV6-6; j_gene: TRBJ2-5; CDR3aa: CASRGQGSGTQYF
v_gene: TRBV2; j_gene: TRBJ2-3; CDR3aa: CASRVTGSTDTQYF
v_gene: TRBV19; j_gene: TRBJ2-3; CDR3aa: CASSKTLSTDTQYF
v_gene: TRBV27; j_gene: TRBJ2-1; CDR3aa: CASSLGRYNEQFF
v_gene: TRBV6-5; j_gene: TRBJ1-1; CDR3aa: CASSYRAYQGTEAFF
v_gene: TRBV20-1; j_gene: TRBJ2-3; CDR3aa: CSASVSPGDSQQDTQYF
v_gene: TRBV2; j_gene: TRBJ1-5; CDR3aa: CASSGTGDVSQPQHF
v_gene: TRBV6-5; j_gene: TRBJ1-6; CDR3aa: CASNQGGSPLHF
v_gene: TRBV7-2; j_gene: TRBJ2-1; CDR3aa: CASSLGSSSYNEQFF
v_gene: TRBV7-9; j_gene: TRBJ1-4; CDR3aa: CASSASQGGEKLFF
v_gene: TRBV2; j_gene: TRBJ1-5; CDR3aa: CASSSRRDNQPQHF
v_gene: TRBV6-2/TRBV6-3; j_gene: TRBJ1-5; CDR3aa: CASSRQGGNQPQHF
v_gene: TRBV14; j_gene: TRBJ2-1; CDR3aa: CASSQDKLGQGPYNEQFF
v_gene: TRBV27; j_gene: TRBJ2-3; CDR3aa: CASSFSGTYTDTQYF
v_gene: TRBV6-4; j_gene: TRBJ1-6; CDR3aa: CASSLGGTGGSPLHF
v_gene: TRBV11-2; j_gene: TRBJ2-5; CDR3aa: CASSFWARGYQETQYF
v_gene: TRBV7-2; j_gene: TRBJ1-6; CDR3aa: CASSPGQGRKSPLHF
v_gene: TRBV10-3; j_gene: TRBJ1-4; CDR3aa: CAISESRQGAGELFF
v_gene: TRBV27; j_gene: TRBJ2-5; CDR3aa: CASSPFWNDFAETQYF
v_gene: TRBV3-1/TRBV3-2; j_gene: TRBJ2-5; CDR3aa: CASSQGTSGRLETQYF
v_gene: TRBV18; j_gene: TRBJ1-6; CDR3aa: CASSPARDRPSPLHF
v_gene: TRBV13; j_gene: TRBJ2-2; CDR3aa: CASSPTGFPGELFF
v_gene: TRBV2; j_gene: TRBJ1-2; CDR3aa: CASSEWRDYGYTF
v_gene: TRBV20-1; j_gene: TRBJ1-3; CDR3aa: CSAQGGNTIYF
v_gene: TRBV4-1; j_gene: TRBJ2-2; CDR3aa: CASSQVSAGTGELFF
v_gene: TRBV9; j_gene: TRBJ2-3; CDR3aa: CASSVLGGNTQYF
v_gene: TRBV5-4; j_gene: TRBJ2-3; CDR3aa: CASSHPTEAGGSTDTQYF
v_gene: TRBV7-9; j_gene: TRBJ1-4; CDR3aa: CASSLGQSDEKLFF
v_gene: TRBV9; j_gene: TRBJ1-1; CDR3aa: CASSGSSYTEAFF
v_gene: TRBV6-5; j_gene: TRBJ1-3; CDR3aa: CASGDRPGSGNTIYF
v_gene: TRBV4-1; j_gene: TRBJ2-3; CDR3aa: CASSQEGGGDTQYF
v_gene: TRBV9; j_gene: TRBJ1-1; CDR3aa: CASSGPRRGSYTEAFF
v_gene: TRBV14; j_gene: TRBJ1-3; CDR3aa: CASSPQGRNTIYF
v_gene: TRBV30; j_gene: TRBJ1-1; CDR3aa: CAWTLTENTEAFF
v_gene: TRBV12-5; j_gene: TRBJ1-1; CDR3aa: CASVMRSDTEAFF
v_gene: TRBV19; j_gene: TRBJ1-1; CDR3aa: CASSTGRTGSMNTEAFF
v_gene: TRBV6-5; j_gene: TRBJ1-2; CDR3aa: CASLGRRGLGYTF
v_gene: TRBV25-1; j_gene: TRBJ1-1; CDR3aa: CATSQAGRGTEAFF
v_gene: TRBV5-1; j_gene: TRBJ2-5; CDR3aa: CASSLGDGGAQYF
v_gene: TRBV6-5; j_gene: TRBJ2-6; CDR3aa: CASRGPSGANVLTF
v_gene: TRBV7-9; j_gene: TRBJ1-4; CDR3aa: CASTLSGATNEKLFF
v_gene: TRBV24-1; j_gene: TRBJ2-3; CDR3aa: CATSDAGQRDTQYF
v_gene: TRBV5-1; j_gene: TRBJ1-3; CDR3aa: CASSLEFSGSSGNTIYF
v_gene: TRBV5-4; j_gene: TRBJ1-1; CDR3aa: CASSRPPGGQENTEAFF
v_gene: TRBV5-1; j_gene: TRBJ1-2; CDR3aa: CASSLRLSTENYGYTF
v_gene: TRBV3-1/TRBV3-2; j_gene: TRBJ2-2; CDR3aa: CASSQLGTREPVF